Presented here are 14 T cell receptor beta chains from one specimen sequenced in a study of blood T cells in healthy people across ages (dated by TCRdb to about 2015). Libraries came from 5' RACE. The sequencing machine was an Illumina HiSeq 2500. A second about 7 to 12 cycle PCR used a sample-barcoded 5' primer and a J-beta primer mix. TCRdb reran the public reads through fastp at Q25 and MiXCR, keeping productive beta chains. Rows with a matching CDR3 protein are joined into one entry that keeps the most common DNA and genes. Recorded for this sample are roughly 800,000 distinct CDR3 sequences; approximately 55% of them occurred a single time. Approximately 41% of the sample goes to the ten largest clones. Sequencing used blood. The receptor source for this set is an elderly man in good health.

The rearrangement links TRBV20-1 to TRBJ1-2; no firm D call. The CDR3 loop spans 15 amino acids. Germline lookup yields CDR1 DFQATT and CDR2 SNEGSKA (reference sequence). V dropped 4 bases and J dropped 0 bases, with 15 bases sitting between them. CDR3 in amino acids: CSAKEGSRTNYGYTF. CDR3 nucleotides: TGCAGTGCTAAAGAGGGTTCGAGGACTAACTATGGCTACACCTTC.

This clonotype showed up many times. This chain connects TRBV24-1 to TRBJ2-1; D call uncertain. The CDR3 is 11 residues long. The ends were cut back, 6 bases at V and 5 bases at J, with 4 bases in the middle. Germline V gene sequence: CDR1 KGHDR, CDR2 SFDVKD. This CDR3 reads CATSSHNEQFF. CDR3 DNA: TGTGCCACCAGTTCCCACAATGAGCAGTTCTTC.

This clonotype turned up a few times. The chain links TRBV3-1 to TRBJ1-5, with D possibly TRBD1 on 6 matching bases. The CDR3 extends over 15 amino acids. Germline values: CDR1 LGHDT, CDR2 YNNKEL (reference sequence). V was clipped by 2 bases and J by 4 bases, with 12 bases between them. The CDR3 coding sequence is TGTGCCAGCAGCCAATGGGGGGCGGGAAATCAGCCCCAGCATTTT. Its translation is CASSQWGAGNQPQHF.

In DNA form, the CDR3 reads TGTGCCAGCAATTCGCCGACAAGAAGTGTCACAGATACGCAGTATTTT. Residues: CASNSPTRSVTDTQYF. J is TRBJ2-3 and V is TRBV27; D is ambiguous. CDR1 and CDR2 from the germline V gene are MNHEY and SMNVEV (reference sequence). The length of the CDR3 is 16 residues. V was clipped by 7 bases and J by 2 bases, with 19 bases between them.

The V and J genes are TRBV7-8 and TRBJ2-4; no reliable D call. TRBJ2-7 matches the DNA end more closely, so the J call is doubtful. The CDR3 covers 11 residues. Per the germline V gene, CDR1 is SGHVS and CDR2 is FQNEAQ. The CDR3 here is CASSLDFEQYF. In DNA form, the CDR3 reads TGTGCCAGCAGCTTAGACTTCGAGCAGTACTTC.

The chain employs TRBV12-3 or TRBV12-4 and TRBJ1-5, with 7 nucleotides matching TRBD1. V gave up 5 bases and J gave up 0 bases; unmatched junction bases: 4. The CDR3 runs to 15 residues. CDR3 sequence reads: CASSPGDSSNQPQHF. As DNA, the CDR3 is TGTGCCAGCAGTCCAGGGGACAGTAGCAATCAGCCCCAGCATTTT.

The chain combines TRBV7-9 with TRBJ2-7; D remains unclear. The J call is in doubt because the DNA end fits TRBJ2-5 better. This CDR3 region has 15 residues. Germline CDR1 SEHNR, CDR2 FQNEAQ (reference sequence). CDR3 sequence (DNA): TGTGCCAGCAGTCATAAGCGCGCCGTACAAGAGACCCAGTACTTC. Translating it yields CASSHKRAVQETQYF.

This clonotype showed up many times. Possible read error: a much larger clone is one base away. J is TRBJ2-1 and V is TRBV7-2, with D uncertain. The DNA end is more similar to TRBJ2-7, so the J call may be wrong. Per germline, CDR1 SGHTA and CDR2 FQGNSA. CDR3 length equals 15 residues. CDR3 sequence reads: CASSLAPYSYNEQYF. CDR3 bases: TGTGCCAGCAGCTTAGCCCCGTACTCCTACAATGAGCAGTACTTC.

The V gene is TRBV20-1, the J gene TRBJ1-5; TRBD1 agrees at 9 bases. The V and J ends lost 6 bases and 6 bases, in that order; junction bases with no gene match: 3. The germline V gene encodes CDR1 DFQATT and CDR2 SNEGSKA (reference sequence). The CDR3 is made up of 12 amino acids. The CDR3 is CSATGGVQPQHF. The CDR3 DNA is TGCAGTGCAACAGGGGGCGTTCAGCCCCAGCATTTT.

CDR3 sequence reads: CASSLGDRGNRDGYTF. The CDR3 coding sequence is TGTGCCAGCAGCTTGGGAGACAGGGGGAATAGAGATGGCTACACCTTC. This rearrangement joins TRBV5-5 to TRBJ1-2, with 9 bases matching TRBD1. V trimming: 0 bases; J trimming: 6 bases; junction bases outside the gene matches: 9. Germline CDR1 SGHKS, CDR2 YYEKEE (reference sequence). The CDR3 runs to 16 residues. Full variable domain (rest looked up from reference TRBV5-5 and TRBJ1-2): DAGVTQSPTHLIKTRGQQVTLRCSPISGHKSVSWYQQVLGQGPQFIFQYYEKEERGRGNFPDRFSARQFPNYSSELNVNALLLGDSALYLCASSLGDRGNRDGYTFGSGTRLTVV.

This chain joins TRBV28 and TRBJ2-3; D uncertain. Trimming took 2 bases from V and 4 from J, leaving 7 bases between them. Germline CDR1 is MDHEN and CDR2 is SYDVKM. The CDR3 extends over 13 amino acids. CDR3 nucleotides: TGTGCCAGCAGTTTAGAAACCCCAGATACGCAGTATTTT. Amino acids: CASSLETPDTQYF.

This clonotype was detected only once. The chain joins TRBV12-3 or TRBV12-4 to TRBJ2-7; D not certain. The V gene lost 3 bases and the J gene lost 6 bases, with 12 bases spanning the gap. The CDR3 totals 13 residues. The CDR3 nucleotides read TGTGCCAGCAGTTTTAAACTCCGTGGCGAGCAGTACTTC. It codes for CASSFKLRGEQYF.

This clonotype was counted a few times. The CDR3 DNA sequence: TGTGCCAGCAGCGCTTCGGGGGGTGAGACCCAGTACTTC. Translating gives CASSASGGETQYF. This chain joins TRBV9 and TRBJ2-5; TRBD2 matches 7 bases. The ends lost 3 bases at V and 5 bases at J; junction bases unmatched: 4. CDR1 and CDR2 (germline): SGDLS, YYNGEE. The CDR3 is 13 amino acids.

CDR3 nucleotide sequence: TGTGCCAGCAGCCCTCGGGAACAGAGACCCTACGAGCAGTACTTC. Translation gives CASSPREQRPYEQYF. The J gene is TRBJ2-7, the V gene TRBV7-9, with D possibly matching TRBD2 (5 bases). Trimming pared 5 bases from V and 2 bases from J, leaving 16 bases between. Germline assignment: CDR1 SEHNR and CDR2 FQNEAQ (reference sequence). The length of the CDR3 is 15 residues.